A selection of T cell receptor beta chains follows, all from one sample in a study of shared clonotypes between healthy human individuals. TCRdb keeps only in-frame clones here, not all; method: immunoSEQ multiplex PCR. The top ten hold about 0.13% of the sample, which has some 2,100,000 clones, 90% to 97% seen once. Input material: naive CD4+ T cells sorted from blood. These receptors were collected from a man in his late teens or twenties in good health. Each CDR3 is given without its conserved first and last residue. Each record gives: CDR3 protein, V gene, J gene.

ASTGSETQY	TRBV5-1	TRBJ2-5
ASSLEGMGTQETQY	TRBV7-2	TRBJ2-5
SARDGQNIQY	TRBV29-1	TRBJ2-4
ASSPMETQY	TRBV18	TRBJ2-5
ASRSLTARYEQY	TRBV6-6	TRBJ2-7
ASSLQGWNTEAF	TRBV11-2	TRBJ1-1
ASPSDRGSTDTQY	TRBV30	TRBJ2-3
ASSLAGLEGYT	TRBV7-8	TRBJ1-2
ASGFRTVNTGELF	TRBV6-5	TRBJ2-2
ASSVVAGGTGELF	TRBV5-1	TRBJ2-2
ASSLAPMNTEAF	TRBV5-1	TRBJ1-1
ASNRPGPGYGYT	TRBV30	TRBJ1-2
ATSAAGTGAGELF	TRBV15	TRBJ2-2
ASSFRKDYGYT	TRBV6-5	TRBJ1-2